The subject of this entry is one T cell receptor (beta chain). The antigen is undetermined. Germline CDR1 and CDR2: GTSNPN and SVGIG (reference sequence). This CDR3 has 15 amino acids. The V and J ends lost 4 bases and 3 bases respectively, with 18 bases between them. The data derive from a study of cytomegalovirus exposure and HLA in healthy donors. The study, taken as a whole, reports: There were some V segments, including TRBV6-2 and TRBV6-3, excluded as indistinguishable. Fewer than 20,000 TCR beta sequences were associated with HLA alleles at 0.05 false discovery rate in a later analysis.

Healthy bone marrow donors made up the donor group. Primers for the PCR totalled 60 Vbeta and 13 Jbeta. Here immunoSEQ multiplex PCR was the method, and the copy in TCRdb shows in-frame clones only, minus some. The sample records about 190,000 clones, around 84% being singletons. Sequenced: PBMCs. This chain connects TRBV30 to TRBJ1-2, with D tentatively TRBD1 (6 bases). This receptor was taken from a woman aged 50 to 60 in good health and CMV-seropositive. CDR3 sequence (DNA): TGTGCCTGGAACCAGGGACATAATATTGACTATGGCTACACCTTC. As protein: CAWNQGHNIDYGYTF.